The 26 T cell receptor beta chains in this list originate from one sample, sequenced in a study of OX40 agonist ivuxolimab in advanced cancers. Some clones are missing from TCRdb's copy, which holds only in-frame ones; the method was immunoSEQ multiplex PCR. The sample holds more than 80,000 clones, about 90% seen once. The sample consisted of CD4+ or CD8+ T cells sorted from blood, taken in a trial of the OX40 agonist ivuxolimab. These receptor sequences come from an adult with an advanced solid tumor such as melanoma, head and neck, liver or kidney cancer.

The chain recombines TRBV7-9 with TRBJ2-2; weak D call: TRBD1 (6 bases). Between the trimmed V and J ends, which lost 5 bases and 1 base, there was a span of 20 bases. The germline gives CDR1 SEHNR, CDR2 FQNEAQ (reference sequence). This CDR3 has 18 amino acids. CDR3 protein: CASSHKTTGFLNTGELFF. DNA of the CDR3: TGTGCCAGCAGCCATAAAACTACAGGGTTCTTGAACACCGGGGAGCTGTTTTTT.

This chain connects TRBV6-6 to TRBJ2-7, with TRBD1 matching 7 bases. The CDR3 spans 14 residues. V lost 2 bases and J lost 3; bases outside the gene matches: 4. The germline V gene encodes CDR1 MNHNY and CDR2 SVGAGI (reference sequence). As DNA, the CDR3 is TGTGCCAGCAGTTACAGCCAGGGGGTCTACGAGCAGTACGTC. Residues: CASSYSQGVYEQYV.

The chain recombines TRBV6-5 with TRBJ2-7; 11 nucleotides line up with TRBD1. The CDR3 has 13 amino acids. The J segment lost 6 bases and the V segment lost 5 bases, leaving 3 bases of the junction unmatched. The germline V gene encodes CDR1 MNHEY and CDR2 SVGAGI. CDR3 in DNA: TGTGCCAGCAGTGCCGGGACAGGGGGCGAGCAGTACTTC. This codes for CASSAGTGGEQYF.

In its sample, this clone was seen once. The J gene is TRBJ1-2, the V gene TRBV28; unclear D gene. The germline V gene encodes CDR1 MDHEN and CDR2 SYDVKM. There are 14 residues in the CDR3. Trimming cost V 6 bases and J 5 bases, with 16 bases left between them. For the CDR3, the DNA is TGTGCCAGCAGGACGGACTATGGAGTATATGGCTACACCTTC. This sequence encodes CASRTDYGVYGYTF.

This rearrangement joins TRBV7-3 to TRBJ1-1, with D uncertain. Germline V CDR1 and CDR2: SGHTA, FQGTGA. V was pared by 1 base and J by 5 bases, with 14 bases between. CDR3 size: 15 residues. This CDR3 reads CASSLNLGRLTEAFF. The CDR3 DNA follows: TGTGCCAGCAGCTTAAACCTCGGGCGCCTGACTGAAGCTTTCTTT.

This clone counts as medium-sized. V is TRBV7-9 and J is TRBJ1-2; D gene unclear. V was cut by 2 bases and J by 8 bases, with 9 bases left in between. The germline V gene has CDR1 SEHNR and CDR2 FQNEAQ (reference sequence). This CDR3 region has 12 residues. CDR3 sequence: CASSLNSWGYTF. The CDR3 region has the DNA TGTGCCAGCAGCTTAAACAGCTGGGGCTACACCTTC.

The V and J genes are TRBV30 and TRBJ1-5, with D unresolved. The CDR3 loop spans 13 amino acids. Germline lookup yields CDR1 GTSNPN and CDR2 SVGIG (reference sequence). V was clipped by 0 bases and J by 11 bases, with 14 bases between them. This CDR3 is CAWSVPSDLAQHF. CDR3 nucleotides: TGTGCCTGGAGTGTCCCCTCGGATTTGGCCCAGCATTTT.

This chain joins TRBV6-6 and TRBJ2-6; D call uncertain. Looked up from germline, CDR1 is MNHNY and CDR2 is SVGAGI (reference sequence). This CDR3 has 12 amino acids. With 4 bases removed from V and 3 bases from J, the gap between germline ends came to 1 base. CDR3 residues: CASSFGANVLTF. CDR3 sequence (DNA): TGTGCCAGCAGTTTTGGGGCCAACGTCCTGACTTTC.

The chain has TRBV5-4 and TRBJ1-5; the D is unclear. Germline values: CDR1 SGHNT, CDR2 YYREEE (reference sequence). The CDR3 consists of 13 residues. V lost 3 bases and J 4 bases, leaving 8 bases between the germline ends. The DNA for the CDR3 is TGTGCCAGCAGCTCGGGAATAAATCAGCCCCAGCATTTT. Translated, it gives CASSSGINQPQHF.

This rearrangement joins TRBV27 to TRBJ1-2; D call uncertain. The CDR3 runs 13 residues. V lost 3 bases, J lost 8 bases, and 13 bases lay in between. CDR1 is MNHEY and CDR2 is SMNVEV in the germline V gene (reference sequence). This chain's CDR3 is CASSFEGSVGYTF. The DNA of the CDR3 is TGTGCCAGCAGTTTCGAAGGGTCGGTGGGCTACACCTTC.

The chain links TRBV7-9 to TRBJ2-1, with TRBD1 as a possible D gene (5 bases). Germline V gene sequence: CDR1 SEHNR, CDR2 FQNEAQ (reference sequence). CDR3 length: 16 amino acids. V was pared by 5 bases and J by 2 bases, with 16 bases between. CDR3 nucleotide sequence: TGTGCCAGCAGCCCAGGGTGGGGAATAACCTACAATGAGCAGTTCTTC. This encodes CASSPGWGITYNEQFF. The whole variable domain, filled in from reference TRBV7-9 and TRBJ2-1, reads DTGVSQNPRHKITKRGQNVTFRCDPISEHNRLYWYRQTLGQGPEFLTYFQNEAQLEKSRLLSDRFSAERPKGSFSTLEIQRTEQGDSAMYLCASSPGWGITYNEQFFGPGTRLTVL.

In its sample, this clone was seen once. This CDR3 is CASSLWHSTDTQYF. CDR3 nucleotides: TGTGCCAGCAGCTTGTGGCACAGCACAGATACGCAGTATTTT. The V and J genes are TRBV7-8 and TRBJ2-3; no definite D call. Germline values: CDR1 SGHVS, CDR2 FQNEAQ. CDR3 size: 14 residues. Trimming removed 3 bases at V and 0 bases at J, with 7 bases between.

V and J are TRBV9 and TRBJ2-7; D remains unclear. V gave up 2 bases and J gave up 2 bases, with 11 bases separating them. There are 14 residues in the CDR3. Germline V gene sequence: CDR1 SGDLS, CDR2 YYNGEE. The CDR3 loop is CASSVFAGAYEQYF. CDR3 in DNA: TGTGCCAGCAGCGTGTTTGCAGGAGCCTACGAGCAGTACTTC.

This clone occurred once. The rearrangement links TRBV15 to TRBJ1-5; D remains unclear. The CDR3 spans 13 residues. CDR1 and CDR2 from the germline V gene are LNHNV and YYDKDF (reference sequence). Trimming pared 1 base from V and 4 bases from J, leaving 5 bases between. The chain's CDR3 is CATSRVRNQPQHF. Here the CDR3 DNA reads TGTGCCACCAGCAGAGTAAGGAATCAGCCCCAGCATTTT.

As DNA, the CDR3 is TGTGCCAGCAGCAGCACAGATACGCAGTATTTT. This codes for CASSSTDTQYF. The rearrangement links TRBV25-1 to TRBJ2-3; D unresolved. V was shortened by 6 bases and J by 0 bases, with 1 base between the two germline ends. Germline-derived CDR1 and CDR2 are MGHDK and SYGVNS. This CDR3 region has 11 residues.

This chain joins TRBV30 and TRBJ1-6, with 9 bases aligning to TRBD1. CDR1 and CDR2 from the germline V gene are GTSNPN and SVGIG (reference sequence). V shed 2 bases and J 5 bases; nucleotides not matched to a gene: 4. The CDR3 runs to 15 residues. DNA for the CDR3: TGTGCCTGGAGTTCTGGGACAGGGCATAATTCACCCCTCCACTTT. This encodes CAWSSGTGHNSPLHF.

This rearrangement joins TRBV10-3 to TRBJ2-3; 7 nucleotides agree with TRBD2. The CDR3 extends over 17 amino acids. Trimming at V came to 0 bases and at J to 0 bases, leaving 6 bases not matched to a gene. Germline V lookup: CDR1 ENHRY, CDR2 SYGVKD. The CDR3 bases are TGTGCCATCAGTGAGTCCGGGGCTAGCGGTAGCACAGATACGCAGTATTTT. It encodes CAISESGASGSTDTQYF.

The rearrangement uses TRBV28 and TRBJ1-1; D gene uncertain. The CDR3 covers 15 residues. Germline V CDR1 and CDR2: MDHEN, SYDVKM. V was cut by 4 bases and J by 1 base, with 13 bases left in between. CDR3 sequence: CASSSGLLENTEAFF. For the CDR3, the DNA is TGTGCCAGCAGTTCGGGTTTACTGGAGAACACTGAAGCTTTCTTT.

The rearrangement uses TRBV2 and TRBJ1-5; tentative D call: TRBD1 (6 bases). The CDR3 extends over 15 amino acids. Germline lookup yields CDR1 SNHLY and CDR2 FYNNEI. V lost 4 bases and J 9 bases, leaving 19 bases between the germline ends. CDR3 in DNA: TGTGCCAGCAGTGGAGCGGGGGCCGATTATCTGCCCCAGCATTTT. This encodes CASSGAGADYLPQHF.

V and J are TRBV11-2 and TRBJ2-1, with TRBD2 matching over 7 bases. The CDR3 has 17 amino acids. After removal of 4 bases from V and 0 bases from J, the junction contained 9 bases not matched to a gene. Germline loops: CDR1 SGHAT, CDR2 FQNNGV. The CDR3 DNA follows: TGTGCCAGCAGCTCGCTGGGGAGGGCCCTCTCCTACAATGAGCAGTTCTTC. Its translation: CASSSLGRALSYNEQFF.

V usage is TRBV6-5 and J usage is TRBJ2-1, with D maybe TRBD1 (6 bases). The V gene's germline CDR1 is MNHEY and CDR2 SVGAGI. Trimming took off 8 bases at V and 1 base at J, with 12 bases between the two ends. The CDR3 has 14 residues. CDR3 coding DNA: TGTGCCAGCCTCCCGAGGGGGTCCTACAATGAGCAGTTCTTC. This translates into CASLPRGSYNEQFF.

V usage is TRBV4-2 and J usage is TRBJ1-4; TRBD1 matches 7 bases. Losses at the gene ends were 0 bases for V and 4 bases for J; bases not matched to a gene: 5. Germline V gene lookup returns CDR1 LGHNA and CDR2 YNFKEQ. The CDR3 runs 16 residues. CDR3 sequence: CASSQDATGVNEKLFF. The CDR3 nucleotides are TGTGCCAGCAGCCAAGATGCAACAGGGGTTAATGAAAAACTGTTTTTT.

The J gene is TRBJ1-2, the V gene TRBV30; D is undetermined. There are 13 residues in the CDR3. V was shortened by 5 bases and J by 4 bases, with 14 bases between the two germline ends. Germline-derived CDR1 and CDR2 are GTSNPN and SVGIG (reference sequence). CDR3 sequence (DNA): TGTGCCTGGGGCAAACTGGGAGGCTATGGCTACACCTTC. The encoded protein is CAWGKLGGYGYTF.

V and J are TRBV28 and TRBJ2-3; D remains ambiguous. This CDR3 region has 14 residues. The germline V and J ends were trimmed by 2 bases and 2 bases, with 8 bases remaining between them. Germline V CDR1 and CDR2: MDHEN, SYDVKM. CDR3 in amino acids: CASSLRADTDTQYF. In DNA form, the CDR3 reads TGTGCCAGCAGTTTACGGGCAGACACAGATACGCAGTATTTT.

This clone was seen once. This chain joins TRBV19 and TRBJ2-7; 8 bases map to TRBD2. In germline, CDR1 is LNHDA, CDR2 SQIVND (reference sequence). J lost 5 bases, V lost 3 bases, and 6 bases had no gene match. The CDR3 sequence is 14 residues long. The DNA for the CDR3 is TGTGCCAGTAGTATGGTTCGCGGGGGGAACGAGCAGTACTTC. It specifies CASSMVRGGNEQYF.

The chain carries TRBV9 and TRBJ1-1; D uncertain. The germline CDR1 and CDR2 sequences are SGDLS and YYNGEE. Trimming pared 4 bases from V and 1 base from J, leaving 11 bases between. The CDR3 is 14 amino acids. Written as DNA, the CDR3 is TGTGCCAGCAGCTTTGGACGTACGAACACTGAAGCTTTCTTT. Translation gives CASSFGRTNTEAFF.